This passage covers 14 T cell receptor beta chains from one sample sequenced in a study of blood T cells in healthy people across ages. PCR was performed a second time for about 7 to 11 cycles using a sample-barcoded 5' primer and a J-beta primer mix. TCRdb re-analysed the 5' RACE reads in MiXCR, keeping a single row per CDR3 protein. The table includes hundreds of thousands of distinct CDR3 sequences, roughly 60% detected once. Specimen: blood. These receptors all stem from a man younger than 40 in good health.

V gene TRBV20-1 combines with J gene TRBJ2-3, with D perhaps matching TRBD2 (6 bases). This CDR3 has 12 amino acids. Germline-derived CDR1 and CDR2 are DFQATT and SNEGSKA (reference sequence). V was pared by 0 bases and J by 8 bases, with 9 bases between. CDR3 residues: CSARDSGGTQYF. DNA of the CDR3: TGCAGTGCTAGAGATTCCGGGGGTACGCAGTATTTT.

The genes are TRBV15 and TRBJ2-3; the D gene could be TRBD1 or TRBD2 (5 bases each). This CDR3 contains 16 residues. In germline, CDR1 is LNHNV, CDR2 YYDKDF (reference sequence). Trimming pared 2 bases from V and 3 bases from J, leaving 15 bases between. CDR3 bases: TGTGCCACCAGCAGATTGGGGACGACGTATACAGATACGCAGTATTTT. Protein sequence: CATSRLGTTYTDTQYF.

The chain carries TRBV6-5 and TRBJ1-3; 7 bases fit TRBD1. Looked up from germline, CDR1 is MNHEY and CDR2 is SVGAGI. The length of the CDR3 is 15 residues. The V gene end was trimmed by 2 bases and the J gene end by 0 bases; junction bases not matched to a gene: 1. CDR3 amino acids: CASSYRTGSGNTIYF. CDR3 nucleotides: TGTGCCAGCAGTTACCGGACAGGCTCTGGAAACACCATATATTTT.

The CDR3 here is CSTHRSGGYTF. CDR3 nucleotide sequence: TGCAGCACACACAGGTCGGGTGGCTACACCTTC. J is TRBJ1-2 and V is TRBV29-1; weak D call: TRBD1 (5 bases). This CDR3 has 11 amino acids. The V gene lost 8 bases and the J gene lost 7 bases, with 14 bases spanning the gap. Germline lookup yields CDR1 SQVTM and CDR2 ANQGSEA. Supplemented by reference TRBV29-1 and TRBJ1-2, the full variable domain reads SAVISQKPSRDICQRGTSLTIQCQVDSQVTMMFWYRQQPGQSLTLIATANQGSEATYESGFVIDKFPISRPNLTFSTLTVSNMSPEDSSIYLCSTHRSGGYTFGSGTRLTVV.

The chain combines TRBV4-2 with TRBJ2-7; 7 nucleotides match TRBD1. V shed 4 bases, J shed 0 bases, and the junction held 9 bases outside the gene matches. There are 16 residues in the CDR3. Per germline, CDR1 LGHNA and CDR2 YNFKEQ. CDR3 coding DNA: TGTGCCAGCAGCCGCTCAGGGACAGAATTCTCCTACGAGCAGTACTTC. This sequence encodes CASSRSGTEFSYEQYF.

This rearrangement joins TRBV25-1 to TRBJ2-3; D uncertain. The V gene lost 5 bases and the J gene lost 2 bases, with 14 bases spanning the gap. Germline V gene sequence: CDR1 MGHDK, CDR2 SYGVNS. The CDR3 contains 15 residues. The CDR3 DNA reads TGTGCCAGCAGTTCCTCTCCGTACCCCACAGATACGCAGTATTTT. Its protein is CASSSSPYPTDTQYF.

V gene TRBV20-1 combines with J gene TRBJ2-5; 10 positions agree with TRBD2. The better agreement between TRBJ2-7 and the DNA end casts doubt on the J call. Per the germline V gene, CDR1 is DFQATT and CDR2 is SNEGSKA (reference sequence). The CDR3 has 13 residues. Written as DNA, the CDR3 is TGCAGTGCGCATAGCGGGGGGCTCTACGAGCAGTACTTC. It is translated as CSAHSGGLYEQYF.

This clonotype was detected a few times. This chain links TRBV7-6 with TRBJ2-7; 9 nucleotides line up with TRBD2. The germline V gene encodes CDR1 SGHVS and CDR2 FNYEAQ. With V trimmed by 5 bases and J by 2 bases, 7 bases remained unmatched. The CDR3 sequence is 15 residues long. In DNA, the CDR3 is TGTGCCAGCAGCCCTCTAGCGGGACAACCCTACGAGCAGTACTTC. Protein product: CASSPLAGQPYEQYF.

This chain joins TRBV7-9 and TRBJ2-1; 9 nucleotides match TRBD1. TRBJ2-7 explains the end of the DNA better; the J call may be wrong. Germline V gene data show CDR1 as SEHNR and CDR2 as FQNEAQ (reference sequence). The CDR3 runs to 15 residues. The CDR3 nucleotides read TGTGCCAGCAGCCAAACAGGGGGCGCAACCTACGAGCAGTACTTC. It yields the protein CASSQTGGATYEQYF.

The gene calls are TRBV2 and TRBJ1-1; the D is unclear. Germline V gene data show CDR1 as SNHLY and CDR2 as FYNNEI. The CDR3 runs to 13 residues. With 7 bases removed from V and 2 bases from J, the gap between germline ends came to 11 bases. CDR3 sequence: CASTDGINTEAFF. The CDR3 DNA reads TGTGCCAGCACTGACGGTATCAACACTGAAGCTTTCTTT.

In DNA, the CDR3 is TGTGCCAGCAGCCAAGATCGGGGGACTAGCGGGGTTTTGGGCTACGAGCAGTACTTC. It encodes CASSQDRGTSGVLGYEQYF. J is TRBJ2-7 and V is TRBV14, with 13 bases fitting TRBD2. The CDR3 contains 19 residues. V lost 0 bases, J lost 3 bases, and 11 bases stayed unmatched. Per germline, CDR1 SGHDN and CDR2 FVKESK.

The chain joins TRBV20-1 to TRBJ1-2; 7 bases map to TRBD1. The CDR3 covers 13 residues. Germline loops: CDR1 DFQATT, CDR2 SNEGSKA (reference sequence). The ends lost 6 bases at V and 6 bases at J; junction bases unmatched: 10. CDR3 in DNA: TGCAGTGCATTCAATGACCAGGGGGATGGCTACACCTTC. The encoded protein is CSAFNDQGDGYTF.

This clonotype was counted between two and nine times. This chain connects TRBV20-1 to TRBJ2-3; D is unresolved. This CDR3 region has 14 residues. Germline CDR1 is DFQATT and CDR2 is SNEGSKA (reference sequence). V lost 3 bases, J lost 2 bases, and 12 bases lay in between. DNA for the CDR3: TGCAGTGCTAGGGGGTTGGGCAACACAGATACGCAGTATTTT. Translation gives CSARGLGNTDTQYF.

The gene calls are TRBV18 and TRBJ2-4; 12 nucleotides agree with TRBD1. CDR1 KGHSH and CDR2 LQKENI come from the germline V gene. Germline trimming cut 0 bases from V and 3 bases from J; bases unmatched to any gene: 9. The CDR3 is made up of 19 amino acids. Written as DNA, the CDR3 is TGTGCCAGCTCACCACCGGGACAGGGGGCGACCTATAGCAAAAACATTCAGTACTTC. Translating gives CASSPPGQGATYSKNIQYF.